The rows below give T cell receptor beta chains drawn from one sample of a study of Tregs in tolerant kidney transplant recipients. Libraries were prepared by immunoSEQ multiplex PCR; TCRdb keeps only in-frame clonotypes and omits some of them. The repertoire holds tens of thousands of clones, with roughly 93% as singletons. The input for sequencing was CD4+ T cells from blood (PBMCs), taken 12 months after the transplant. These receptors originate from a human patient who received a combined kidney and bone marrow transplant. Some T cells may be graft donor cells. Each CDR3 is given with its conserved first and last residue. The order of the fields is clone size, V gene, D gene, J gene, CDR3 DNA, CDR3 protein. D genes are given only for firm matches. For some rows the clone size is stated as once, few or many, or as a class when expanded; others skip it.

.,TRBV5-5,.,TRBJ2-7,TGTGCCAGCAGCTTGGAGGACTGGGCCTACGAGCAGTACTTC,CASSLEDWAYEQYF
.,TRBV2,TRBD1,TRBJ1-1,TGTGCCAGCGTCCGGGACAGGGCCTCGATGAACACTGAAGCTTTCTTT,CASVRDRASMNTEAFF
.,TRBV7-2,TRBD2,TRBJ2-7,TGTGCCAGCAGCTTACTAGCGGCCACTTCCTACGAGCAGTACTTC,CASSLLAATSYEQYF
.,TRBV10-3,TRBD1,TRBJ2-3,TGTGCCATCAGAGGCACAGGGGCCGATACGCAGTATTTT,CAIRGTGADTQYF
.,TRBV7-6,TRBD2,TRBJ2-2,TGTGCCAGCAGCCGAAGACTAGCGGGGGGACAGAACACCGGGGAGCTGTTTTTT,CASSRRLAGGQNTGELFF
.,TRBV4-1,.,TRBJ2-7,TGCGCCAGCAGCCAAGCGGTTACAGGGGGGGGTGAGCAGTACTTC,CASSQAVTGGGEQYF
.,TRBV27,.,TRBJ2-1,TGTGCCAGCTTCGGCGGAAACTACAATGAGCAGTTCTTC,CASFGGNYNEQFF
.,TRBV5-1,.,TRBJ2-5,TGCGCCAGCAGCTTTGGGGCCCGGGAGACCCAGTACTTC,CASSFGARETQYF
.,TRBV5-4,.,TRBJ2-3,TGTGCCAGCATAGGGGCAAGCACAGATACGCAGTATTTT,CASIGASTDTQYF
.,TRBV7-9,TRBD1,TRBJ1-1,TGTGCCAGCAGCTTAGCACAGGGACAGGGCTTGAACACTGAAGCTTTCTTT,CASSLAQGQGLNTEAFF
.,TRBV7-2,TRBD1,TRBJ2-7,TGTGCCAGCAGCTTCCCCCTGGGACAGGGGATCTACGAGCAGTACTTC,CASSFPLGQGIYEQYF
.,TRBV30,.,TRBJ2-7,TGTGCCTGGAGTGTCGGGAGTGGCGATTACGAGCAGTACTTC,CAWSVGSGDYEQYF
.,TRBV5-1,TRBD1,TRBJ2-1,TGCGCCAGCAGCTCCGGGACAGGGGGTTACAATGAGCAGTTCTTC,CASSSGTGGYNEQFF
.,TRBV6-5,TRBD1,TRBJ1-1,TGTGCCAGCACCAGGGGGCTGGTGACTGAAGCTTTCTTT,CASTRGLVTEAFF
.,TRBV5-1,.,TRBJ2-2,TGCGCCAGCAGCCCGGCGGGGAACACCGGGGAGCTGTTTTTT,CASSPAGNTGELFF
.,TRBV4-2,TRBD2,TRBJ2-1,TGTGCCAGCAGCCAAAATACCGGGAGGGCCTCGGTCAATGAGCAGTTCTTC,CASSQNTGRASVNEQFF
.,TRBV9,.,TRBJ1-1,TGTGCCAGCAGCGTGGGGACACGGAACACTGAAGCTTTCTTT,CASSVGTRNTEAFF
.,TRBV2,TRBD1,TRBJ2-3,TGTGCCAGCAGAGTAGACAGGGAGACAGATACGCAGTATTTT,CASRVDRETDTQYF
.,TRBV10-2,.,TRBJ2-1,TGCGCCAGCAGTGAGTCGCGAAGGAGGACTGGGCAGTTCTTC,CASSESRRRTGQFF
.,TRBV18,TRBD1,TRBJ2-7,TGTGCCAGCTCACCACCCTCGGGACAGGGCTCCTACGAGCAGTACTTC,CASSPPSGQGSYEQYF
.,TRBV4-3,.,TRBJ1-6,TGCGCCAGCAGCCAAGGGGGACTCACCAATTCACCCCTCCACTTT,CASSQGGLTNSPLHF
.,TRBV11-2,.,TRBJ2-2,TGTGCCAGCAGCTTATCGTCAGGGCCCGGGGAGCTGTTTTTT,CASSLSSGPGELFF
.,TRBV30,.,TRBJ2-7,TGTGCCTGGAGTGTAGGACTTTTCAAGGAGCAGTACTTC,CAWSVGLFKEQYF
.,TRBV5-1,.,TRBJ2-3,TGCGCCAGCAGCTTGGTGCTACCCCCTACAGATACGCAGTATTTT,CASSLVLPPTDTQYF
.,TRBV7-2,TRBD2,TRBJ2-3,TGTGCCAGCGCTCGGGTGGGAACGGGAGGACAAAATACGCAGTATTTT,CASARVGTGGQNTQYF
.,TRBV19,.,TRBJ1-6,TGTGCCACCCGAGGCGGGGGGAGCTCCTATAATTCACCCCTCCACTTT,CATRGGGSSYNSPLHF
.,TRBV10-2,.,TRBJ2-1,TGCGCCAGCAGTGACCCCGACTACTACTCCTACAATGAGCAGTTCTTC,CASSDPDYYSYNEQFF
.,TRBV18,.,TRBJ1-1,TGTGCCAGCACTACTATGGGTCCTACTTTCTTT,CASTTMGPTFF
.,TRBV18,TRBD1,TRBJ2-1,TGTGCCAGCTCACCCGGTGACAGGGGGCTTGGGAATGAGCAGTTCTTC,CASSPGDRGLGNEQFF
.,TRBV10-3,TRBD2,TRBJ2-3,TGTGCCATCAGTACGACTAGCGGAGCAGATACGCAGTATTTT,CAISTTSGADTQYF
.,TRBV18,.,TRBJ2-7,TGTGCCAGCTCACCCCCGGCATTTGGACAGTCCCCCTACGAGCAGTACTTC,CASSPPAFGQSPYEQYF
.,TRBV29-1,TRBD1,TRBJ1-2,TGCAGCGCCTGGACAGGGGACGGCTACACCTTC,CSAWTGDGYTF
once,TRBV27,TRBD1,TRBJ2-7,TGTGCCAGCAGTTTACACGGGACAGGGTGGGCCTACGAGCAGTACTTC,CASSLHGTGWAYEQYF
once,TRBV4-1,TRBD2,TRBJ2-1,TGCGCCAGCAGCCAAGGGGTAGCGGGAACCAATGAGCAGTTCTTC,CASSQGVAGTNEQFF
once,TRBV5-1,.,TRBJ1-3,TGCGCCAGCAGCTTGCCCACTGGAAACACCATATATTTT,CASSLPTGNTIYF
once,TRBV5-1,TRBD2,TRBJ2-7,TGCGCCAGCAGCCTTGAGATAGCGGGACCATTCGAGCAGTACTTC,CASSLEIAGPFEQYF
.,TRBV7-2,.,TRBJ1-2,TGTGCCAGCAGCGCCGACAGGCTTAACTATGGCTACACCTTC,CASSADRLNYGYTF
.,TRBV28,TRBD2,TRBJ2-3,TGTGCCAGCAGTTTATTGGAGGCTAGCGGGGGCCCCGTATTCACAGATACGCAGTATTTT,CASSLLEASGGPVFTDTQYF
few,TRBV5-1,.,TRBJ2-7,TGCGCCAGCAGCTTGACAGGCACGGGTGGCTACGAGCAGTACTTC,CASSLTGTGGYEQYF
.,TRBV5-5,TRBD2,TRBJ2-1,TGTGCCAGCAGCGAAAAACTAGCGGGGGCCCCCTACAATGAGCAGTTCTTC,CASSEKLAGAPYNEQFF